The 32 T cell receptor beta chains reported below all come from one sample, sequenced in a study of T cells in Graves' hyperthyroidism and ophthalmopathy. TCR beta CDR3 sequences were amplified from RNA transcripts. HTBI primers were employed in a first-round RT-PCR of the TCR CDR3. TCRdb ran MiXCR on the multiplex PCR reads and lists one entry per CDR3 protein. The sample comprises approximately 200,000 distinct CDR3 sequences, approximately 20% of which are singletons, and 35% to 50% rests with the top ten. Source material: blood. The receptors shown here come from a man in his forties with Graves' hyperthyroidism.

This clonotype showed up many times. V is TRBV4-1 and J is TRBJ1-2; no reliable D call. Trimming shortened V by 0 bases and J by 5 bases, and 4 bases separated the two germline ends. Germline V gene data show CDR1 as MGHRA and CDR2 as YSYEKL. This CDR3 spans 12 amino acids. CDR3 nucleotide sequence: TGCGCCAGCAGCCAAGAACTGTATGGCTACACCTTC. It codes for CASSQELYGYTF.

The CDR3 here is CASSSNREGRETQYF. The CDR3, as DNA: TGTGCCAGCAGCTCGAACAGGGAAGGCCGAGAGACCCAGTACTTC. This chain links TRBV5-5 with TRBJ2-5; perhaps TRBD1 as D (6 bases). Germline CDR1 reads SGHKS; CDR2 reads YYEKEE (reference sequence). V was clipped by 3 bases and J by 4 bases, with 16 bases between them. The CDR3 has 15 amino acids.

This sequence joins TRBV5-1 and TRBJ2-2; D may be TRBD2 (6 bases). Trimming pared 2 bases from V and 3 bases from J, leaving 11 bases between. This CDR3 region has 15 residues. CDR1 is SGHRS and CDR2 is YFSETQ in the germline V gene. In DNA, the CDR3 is TGCGCCAGCAGCTTCTGGGGGGAGGACACCGGGGAGCTGTTTTTT. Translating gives CASSFWGEDTGELFF.

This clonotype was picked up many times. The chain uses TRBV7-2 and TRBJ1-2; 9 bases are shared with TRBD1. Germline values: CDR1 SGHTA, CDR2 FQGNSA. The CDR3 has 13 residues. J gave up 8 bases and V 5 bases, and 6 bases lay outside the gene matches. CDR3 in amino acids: CASSRGQGSGYTF. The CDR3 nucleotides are TGTGCCAGCAGCCGGGGACAGGGAAGCGGCTACACCTTC.

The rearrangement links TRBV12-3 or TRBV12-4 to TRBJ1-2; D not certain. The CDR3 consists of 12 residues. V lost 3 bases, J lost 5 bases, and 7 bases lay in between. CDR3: CASSFLLYGYTF. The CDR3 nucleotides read TGTGCCAGCAGTTTTCTTTTATATGGCTACACCTTC.

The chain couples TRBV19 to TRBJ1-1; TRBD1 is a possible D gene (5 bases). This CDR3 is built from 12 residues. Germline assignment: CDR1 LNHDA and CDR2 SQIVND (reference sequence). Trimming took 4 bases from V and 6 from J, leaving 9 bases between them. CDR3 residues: CASSRGWAEAFF. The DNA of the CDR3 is TGTGCCAGTAGTAGGGGGTGGGCTGAAGCTTTCTTT.

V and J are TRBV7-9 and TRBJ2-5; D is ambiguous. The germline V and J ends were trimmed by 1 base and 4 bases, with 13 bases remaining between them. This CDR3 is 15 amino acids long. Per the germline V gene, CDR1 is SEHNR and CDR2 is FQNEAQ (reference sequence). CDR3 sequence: CASSLVLRMGETQYF. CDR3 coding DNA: TGTGCCAGCAGCTTAGTTCTCAGAATGGGAGAGACCCAGTACTTC.

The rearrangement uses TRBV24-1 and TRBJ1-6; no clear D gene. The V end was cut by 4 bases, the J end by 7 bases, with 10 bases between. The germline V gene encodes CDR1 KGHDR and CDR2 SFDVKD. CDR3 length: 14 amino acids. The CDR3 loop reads CATSDSGSNSPLHF. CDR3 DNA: TGTGCCACCAGTGACTCCGGGTCGAATTCACCCCTCCACTTT.

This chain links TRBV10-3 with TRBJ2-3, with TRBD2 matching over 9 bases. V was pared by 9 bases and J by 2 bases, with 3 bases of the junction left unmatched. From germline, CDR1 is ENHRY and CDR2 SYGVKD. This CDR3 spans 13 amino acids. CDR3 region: CAIAGGYTDTQYF. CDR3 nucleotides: TGTGCCATAGCGGGGGGTTACACAGATACGCAGTATTTT.

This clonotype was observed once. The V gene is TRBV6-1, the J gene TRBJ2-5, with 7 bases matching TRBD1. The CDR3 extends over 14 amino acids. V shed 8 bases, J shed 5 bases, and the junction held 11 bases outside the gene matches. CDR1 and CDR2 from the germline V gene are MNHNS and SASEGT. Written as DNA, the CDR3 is TGTGCCAGCGGGGACAGCTCCCCCGGGGAGACCCAGTACTTC. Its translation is CASGDSSPGETQYF.

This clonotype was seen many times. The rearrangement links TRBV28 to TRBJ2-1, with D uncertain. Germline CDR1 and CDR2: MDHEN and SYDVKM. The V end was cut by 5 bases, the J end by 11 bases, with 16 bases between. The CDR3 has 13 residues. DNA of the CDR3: TGTGCCAGCAGTGCCCCCGACCCGCCAAAGCAGTTCTTC. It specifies CASSAPDPPKQFF. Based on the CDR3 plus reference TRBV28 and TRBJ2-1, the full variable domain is DVKVTQSSRYLVKRTGEKVFLECVQDMDHENMFWYRQDPGLGLRLIYFSYDVKMKEKGDIPEGYSVSREKKERFSLILESASTNQTSMYLCASSAPDPPKQFFGPGTRLTVL.

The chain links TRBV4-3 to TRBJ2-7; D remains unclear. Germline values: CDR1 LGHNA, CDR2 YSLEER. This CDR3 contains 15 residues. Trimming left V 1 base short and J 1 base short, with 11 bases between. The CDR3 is CASSQGTVDSYEQYF. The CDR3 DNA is TGCGCCAGCAGCCAAGGGACGGTGGATTCCTACGAGCAGTACTTC.

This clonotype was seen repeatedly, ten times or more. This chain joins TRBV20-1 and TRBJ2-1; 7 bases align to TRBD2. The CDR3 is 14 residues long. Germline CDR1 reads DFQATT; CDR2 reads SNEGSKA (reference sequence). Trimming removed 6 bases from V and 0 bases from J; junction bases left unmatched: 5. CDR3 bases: TGCAGTGCCTCGAGCGGGGCCTCCTACAATGAGCAGTTCTTC. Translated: CSASSGASYNEQFF.

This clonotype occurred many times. The CDR3: CASSTDRYNEQFF. Here the CDR3 DNA reads TGTGCCAGCAGCACCGACAGATACAATGAGCAGTTCTTC. J is TRBJ2-1 and V is TRBV7-8, with a weak D call TRBD1 (5 bases). Germline CDR1 SGHVS, CDR2 FQNEAQ. Between the trimmed V and J ends, which lost 5 bases and 4 bases, there was a span of 9 bases. The CDR3 spans 13 residues.

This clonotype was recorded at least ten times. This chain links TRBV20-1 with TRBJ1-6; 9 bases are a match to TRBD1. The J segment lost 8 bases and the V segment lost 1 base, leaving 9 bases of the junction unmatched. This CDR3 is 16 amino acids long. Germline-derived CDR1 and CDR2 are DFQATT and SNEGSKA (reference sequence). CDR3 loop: CSARVPGQGIDSPLHF. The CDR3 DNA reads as TGCAGTGCTAGAGTTCCGGGACAGGGAATTGATTCACCCCTCCACTTT.

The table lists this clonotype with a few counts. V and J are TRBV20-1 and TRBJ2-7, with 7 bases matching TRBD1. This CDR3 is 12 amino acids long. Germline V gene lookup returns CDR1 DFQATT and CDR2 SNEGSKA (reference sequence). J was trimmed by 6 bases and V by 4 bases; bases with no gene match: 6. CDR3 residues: CSAKTGPSEQYF. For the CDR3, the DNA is TGCAGTGCTAAGACAGGGCCCAGCGAGCAGTACTTC.

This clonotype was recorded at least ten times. The CDR3 nucleotides are TGTGCCAGCAGTTTAGCAGATACCATCGGTTATGGCTACACCTTC. Amino acids: CASSLADTIGYGYTF. This rearrangement joins TRBV28 to TRBJ1-2; D is unclear. The V end lost 2 bases, the J end lost 5 bases, and 15 bases lay between the germline ends. Looked up from germline, CDR1 is MDHEN and CDR2 is SYDVKM. The CDR3 is made up of 15 amino acids.

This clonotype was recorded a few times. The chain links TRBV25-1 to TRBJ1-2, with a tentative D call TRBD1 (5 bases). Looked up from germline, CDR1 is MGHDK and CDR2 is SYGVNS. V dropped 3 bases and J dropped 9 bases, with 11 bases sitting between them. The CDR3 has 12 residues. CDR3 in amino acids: CASSDGAISYTF. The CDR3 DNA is TGTGCCAGCAGTGACGGGGCTATTAGCTACACCTTC.

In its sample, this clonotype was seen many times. CDR3 sequence reads: CASSSGQGVEAFF. CDR3 in DNA: TGTGCCAGCAGCAGCGGACAGGGGGTTGAAGCTTTCTTT. J is TRBJ1-1 and V is TRBV5-8; 10 bases agree with TRBD1. The ends lost 4 bases at V and 7 bases at J; junction bases unmatched: 4. Germline lookup yields CDR1 SGHTS and CDR2 YDEGEE. This CDR3 has 13 amino acids. The whole variable domain, remainder taken from reference TRBV5-8 and TRBJ1-1, is EAGVTQSPTHLIKTRGQQATLRCSPISGHTSVYWYQQALGLGLQFLLWYDEGEERNRGNFPPRFSGRQFPNYSSELNVNALELEDSALYLCASSSGQGVEAFFGQGTRLTVV.

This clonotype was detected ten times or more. The CDR3 reads CASSLHIGGGRLPQYF. The CDR3 region has the DNA TGTGCCAGCAGCTTGCATATTGGAGGGGGACGTTTGCCGCAGTATTTT. The chain recombines TRBV7-8 with TRBJ2-3; the D call may be TRBD1 or TRBD2 (6 bases each). The CDR3 spans 16 residues. The germline gives CDR1 SGHVS, CDR2 FQNEAQ. Trimming removed 3 bases from V and 10 bases from J, with 23 bases in between.

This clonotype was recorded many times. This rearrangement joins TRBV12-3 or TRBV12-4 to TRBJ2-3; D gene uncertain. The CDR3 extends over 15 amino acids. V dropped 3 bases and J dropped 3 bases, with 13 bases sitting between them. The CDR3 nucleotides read TGTGCCAGCAGTTTTTTGGTTGTCCTGACAGATACGCAGTATTTT. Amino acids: CASSFLVVLTDTQYF.

The CDR3, as DNA: TGTGCCAGTAGTAAGACGGGGGAGGACAATCAGCCCCAGCATTTT. Translation: CASSKTGEDNQPQHF. The chain carries TRBV19 and TRBJ1-5, with a tentative D call TRBD1 (5 bases). The CDR3 has 15 residues. V was trimmed by 4 bases and J by 3 bases, leaving 13 bases between them. Germline assignment: CDR1 LNHDA and CDR2 SQIVND (reference sequence).

This CDR3 is CASSEPSGTGSHGYTF. CDR3 DNA: TGCGCCAGCAGCGAACCCTCCGGGACAGGGTCTCATGGCTACACCTTC. The rearrangement uses TRBV5-1 and TRBJ1-2; 9 nucleotides match TRBD1. The CDR3 has 16 amino acids. Per germline, CDR1 SGHRS and CDR2 YFSETQ. Trimming at V came to 4 bases and at J to 6 bases, leaving 13 bases not matched to a gene.

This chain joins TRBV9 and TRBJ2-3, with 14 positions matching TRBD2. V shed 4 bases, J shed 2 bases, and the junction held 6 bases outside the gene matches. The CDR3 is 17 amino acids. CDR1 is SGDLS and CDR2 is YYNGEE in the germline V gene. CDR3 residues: CASSPRLAGGSTDTQYF. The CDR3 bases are TGTGCCAGCAGCCCAAGACTAGCGGGGGGGTCCACAGATACGCAGTATTTT. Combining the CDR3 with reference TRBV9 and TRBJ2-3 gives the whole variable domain DSGVTQTPKHLITATGQRVTLRCSPRSGDLSVYWYQQSLDQGLQFLIQYYNGEERAKGNILERFSAQQFPDLHSELNLSSLELGDSALYFCASSPRLAGGSTDTQYFGPGTRLTVL.

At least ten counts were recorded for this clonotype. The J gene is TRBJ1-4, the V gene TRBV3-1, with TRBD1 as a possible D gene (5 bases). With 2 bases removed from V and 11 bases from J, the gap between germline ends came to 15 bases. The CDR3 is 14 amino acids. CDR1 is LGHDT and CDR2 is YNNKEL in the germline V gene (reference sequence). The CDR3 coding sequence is TGTGCCAGCAGCCAAAGAGGGCGGGGACCCAAACTGTTTTTT. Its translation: CASSQRGRGPKLFF.

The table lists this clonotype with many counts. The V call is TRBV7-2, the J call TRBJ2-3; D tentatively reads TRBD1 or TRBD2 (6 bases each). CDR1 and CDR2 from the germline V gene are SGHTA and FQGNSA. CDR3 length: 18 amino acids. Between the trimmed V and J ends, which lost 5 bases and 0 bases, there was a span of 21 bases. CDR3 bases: TGTGCCAGCAGCCCGAGAAGGGGGGACCGAAGTAGCACAGATACGCAGTATTTT. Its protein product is CASSPRRGDRSSTDTQYF.

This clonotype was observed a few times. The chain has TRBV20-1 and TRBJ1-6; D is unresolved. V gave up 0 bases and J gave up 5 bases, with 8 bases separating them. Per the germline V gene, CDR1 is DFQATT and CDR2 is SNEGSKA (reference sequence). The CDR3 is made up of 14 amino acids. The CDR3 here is CSARDPKDNSPLHF. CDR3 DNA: TGCAGTGCTAGAGATCCAAAGGATAATTCACCCCTCCACTTT.

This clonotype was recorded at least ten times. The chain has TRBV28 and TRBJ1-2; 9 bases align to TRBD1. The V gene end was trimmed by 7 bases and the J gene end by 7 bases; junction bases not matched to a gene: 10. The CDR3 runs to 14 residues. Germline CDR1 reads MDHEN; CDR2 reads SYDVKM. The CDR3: CASIRDRDQRGYTF. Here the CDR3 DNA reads TGTGCCAGCATCCGGGACAGGGATCAACGTGGCTACACCTTC.

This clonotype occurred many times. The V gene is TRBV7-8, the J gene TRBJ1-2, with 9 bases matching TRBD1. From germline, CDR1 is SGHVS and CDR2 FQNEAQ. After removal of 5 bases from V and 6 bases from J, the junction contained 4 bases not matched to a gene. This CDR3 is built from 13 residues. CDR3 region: CASSPGTGNGYTF. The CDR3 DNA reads TGTGCCAGCAGCCCAGGGACAGGGAATGGCTACACCTTC.

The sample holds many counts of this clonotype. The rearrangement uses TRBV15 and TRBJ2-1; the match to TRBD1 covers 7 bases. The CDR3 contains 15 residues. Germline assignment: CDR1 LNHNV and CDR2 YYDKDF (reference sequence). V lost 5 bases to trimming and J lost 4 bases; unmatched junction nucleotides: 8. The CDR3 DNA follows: TGTGCCACCAGCCCCAATCTGGGACAGTACAATGAGCAGTTCTTC. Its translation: CATSPNLGQYNEQFF.

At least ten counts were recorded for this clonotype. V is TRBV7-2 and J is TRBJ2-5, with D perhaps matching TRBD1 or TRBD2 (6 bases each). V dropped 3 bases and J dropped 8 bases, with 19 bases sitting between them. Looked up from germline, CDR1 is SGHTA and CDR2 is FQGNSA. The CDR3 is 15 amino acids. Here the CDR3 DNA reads TGTGCCAGCAGCTTCCTCCGAGGGGGGCCTCCTACCCAGTACTTC. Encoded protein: CASSFLRGGPPTQYF.

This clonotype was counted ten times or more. This CDR3 is CSARPDGGASTDTQYF. DNA of the CDR3: TGCAGTGCCCGCCCGGATGGCGGGGCAAGCACAGATACGCAGTATTTT. The rearrangement links TRBV20-1 to TRBJ2-3; TRBD2 is a possible D gene (6 bases). CDR3 length: 16 residues. Germline V gene lookup returns CDR1 DFQATT and CDR2 SNEGSKA (reference sequence). Trimming cost V 6 bases and J 0 bases, with 19 bases left between them.